This entry lists 18 T cell receptor beta chains sequenced from one sample in a study of cytomegalovirus exposure and HLA in healthy donors. 13 Jbeta primers and 60 Vbeta primers were used for the PCR. Clones were read by immunoSEQ multiplex PCR, and TCRdb kept only the in-frame ones, dropping some. Here the sample spans over 90,000 clones, approximately 82% being singletons. The sample comprised PBMCs. Receptors were obtained from a man between 40 and 49 years old in good health and CMV-seronegative.

This chain links TRBV18 with TRBJ2-5; TRBD2 matches 8 bases. The ends lost 2 bases at V and 6 bases at J; junction bases unmatched: 8. CDR1 is KGHSH, CDR2 LQKENI, per germline. The CDR3 totals 15 residues. CDR3 nucleotides: TGTGCCAGCTCACCATCGGGGGGGGCTCAGAAGACCCAGTACTTC. This translates into CASSPSGGAQKTQYF.

This chain uses TRBV6-5 with TRBJ2-1; perhaps TRBD2 as D (6 bases). Germline loops: CDR1 MNHEY, CDR2 SVGAGI. CDR3 length: 12 residues. The V and J ends lost 6 bases and 10 bases respectively, with 13 bases between them. The CDR3 reads CASSLSREEQFF. CDR3 nucleotide sequence: TGTGCCAGCAGCCTGAGCCGGGAGGAGCAGTTCTTC.

This clone came up once. The junction shows a germline mismatch at one end, possibly a read error. The J gene is TRBJ2-7, the V gene TRBV10-3; 10 positions agree with TRBD2. CDR3 length equals 15 residues. Germline lookup yields CDR1 ENHRY and CDR2 SYGVKD. The CDR3 region is CATSGFERGGYEQYF. The DNA for the CDR3 is TGTGCCACCAGTGGTTTCGAGCGGGGGGGCTACGAGCAGTACTTC.

The genes are TRBV7-9 and TRBJ1-1; perhaps TRBD1 as D (5 bases). The CDR3 length is 13 residues. Deletions cut 5 bases from V and 3 bases from J, with 10 bases between. The V gene's germline CDR1 is SEHNR and CDR2 FQNEAQ (reference sequence). The CDR3 spells CASSPGPDTEAFF. Written as DNA, the CDR3 is TGTGCCAGCAGCCCAGGGCCGGACACTGAAGCTTTCTTT.

The gene calls are TRBV19 and TRBJ1-2; D ambiguous. The CDR3 runs 12 residues. In germline, CDR1 is LNHDA, CDR2 SQIVND (reference sequence). V was trimmed by 4 bases and J by 8 bases, leaving 11 bases between them. In DNA form, the CDR3 reads TGTGCCAGTAGTAGTTCGGTCGAGGGCTACACCTTC. It translates to CASSSSVEGYTF.

This chain connects TRBV7-2 to TRBJ1-4; 10 nucleotides match TRBD1. V lost 4 bases to trimming and J lost 6 bases; unmatched junction nucleotides: 2. The CDR3 contains 14 residues. Germline lookup yields CDR1 SGHTA and CDR2 FQGNSA. Written as DNA, the CDR3 is TGTGCCAGCAGCTCCGGGACAGGGGATGAAAAACTGTTTTTT. As protein: CASSSGTGDEKLFF.

The chain carries TRBV29-1 and TRBJ2-5, with 14 bases fitting TRBD2. With V trimmed by 6 bases and J by 1 base, 4 bases remained unmatched. The V gene's germline CDR1 is SQVTM and CDR2 ANQGSEA. The CDR3 sequence is 15 residues long. Here the CDR3 reads CSVEGLAGAQETQYF. The CDR3 DNA is TGCAGCGTCGAGGGACTAGCGGGGGCCCAAGAGACCCAGTACTTC.

The chain recombines TRBV15 with TRBJ1-2; the match to TRBD1 covers 10 bases. V lost 2 bases to trimming and J lost 4 bases; unmatched junction nucleotides: 7. The V gene's germline CDR1 is LNHNV and CDR2 YYDKDF (reference sequence). The CDR3 has 16 amino acids. The CDR3 nucleotides read TGTGCCACCAGCAGATGGGAGGACAGGGGGTCCTATGGCTACACCTTC. Its translation is CATSRWEDRGSYGYTF.

V is TRBV14 and J is TRBJ2-5; 7 nucleotides match TRBD2. The better agreement between TRBJ2-7 and the DNA end casts doubt on the J call. In germline, CDR1 is SGHDN, CDR2 FVKESK. CDR3 length equals 16 residues. CDR3 region: CASSPTLSGGSYEQYF. In nucleotides, the CDR3 is TGTGCCAGCAGTCCGACTCTCTCCGGGGGGTCATACGAGCAGTACTTC.

V gene TRBV11-3 combines with J gene TRBJ2-7; 8 bases align to TRBD1. The germline gives CDR1 SGHNT, CDR2 YENEEA. This CDR3 is built from 12 residues. The trim removed 5 bases at V and 8 bases at J, leaving 5 bases unmatched. The CDR3 region has the DNA TGTGCCAGCAGCCCGGACAGGGTTAAGCAGTACTTC. It codes for CASSPDRVKQYF.

This chain joins TRBV19 and TRBJ2-1; TRBD2 agrees at 7 bases. The CDR3 is made up of 16 amino acids. V lost 10 bases to trimming and J lost 4 bases; unmatched junction nucleotides: 16. Looked up from germline, CDR1 is LNHDA and CDR2 is SQIVND (reference sequence). The CDR3 DNA follows: TGTGCCACGGGGGATAGGAAGCGGGGCTCTTACAATGAGCAGTTCTTC. It codes for CATGDRKRGSYNEQFF.

This clone was seen a single time. V usage is TRBV10-3 and J usage is TRBJ1-1; TRBD1 aligns across 8 bases. V shed 2 bases and J 1 base; nucleotides not matched to a gene: 18. This CDR3 contains 20 residues. Germline assignment: CDR1 ENHRY and CDR2 SYGVKD. The CDR3 region is CAISERWGAGGHHPNTEAFF. The CDR3 bases are TGTGCCATCAGTGAGAGATGGGGGGCAGGGGGCCATCACCCGAACACTGAAGCTTTCTTT.

V gene TRBV5-1 combines with J gene TRBJ2-2, with 11 positions matching TRBD2. The V gene end was trimmed by 4 bases and the J gene end by 1 base; junction bases not matched to a gene: 3. This CDR3 is built from 16 residues. Germline V gives CDR1 SGHRS, CDR2 YFSETQ. The CDR3 nucleotides are TGCGCCAGCAGCCCCGGGACTAGCGGGAACACCGGGGAGCTGTTTTTT. This sequence encodes CASSPGTSGNTGELFF.

The chain joins TRBV4-2 to TRBJ2-1; a weak D match, TRBD2 (6 bases). Trimming removed 0 bases at V and 12 bases at J, with 15 bases between. Germline values: CDR1 LGHNA, CDR2 YNFKEQ. This CDR3 comprises 14 residues. In DNA, the CDR3 is TGTGCCAGCAGCCAAGAGGGGGGAAGGAGGGCGCAGTTCTTC. Residues: CASSQEGGRRAQFF.

This clone was counted once. The rearrangement joins TRBV6-6 to TRBJ1-1; TRBD1 aligns across 9 bases. The CDR3 runs 15 residues. The trim removed 7 bases at V and 3 bases at J, leaving 9 bases unmatched. Germline CDR1 is MNHNY and CDR2 is SVGAGI (reference sequence). The DNA for the CDR3 is TGTGCCAGCACACCCTCGGGACAGGGTTACACTGAAGCTTTCTTT. Residues: CASTPSGQGYTEAFF.

The chain recombines TRBV6-5 with TRBJ2-7; a possible D gene is TRBD2 (7 bases). CDR3 size: 15 residues. Germline CDR1 is MNHEY and CDR2 is SVGAGI. Trimming took 0 bases from V and 3 from J, leaving 12 bases between them. This CDR3 reads CASSYSTGGNYEQYF. CDR3 nucleotides: TGTGCCAGCAGTTACTCGACGGGGGGCAACTACGAGCAGTACTTC.

The genes are TRBV9 and TRBJ2-7; 7 nucleotides agree with TRBD1. The V gene end was trimmed by 3 bases and the J gene end by 7 bases; junction bases not matched to a gene: 10. The CDR3 covers 14 residues. Germline V gene data show CDR1 as SGDLS and CDR2 as YYNGEE. The CDR3 bases are TGTGCCAGCAGCGCAACCCGGGACAGCGGTGAGCAGTACTTC. Amino acids: CASSATRDSGEQYF.

This chain joins TRBV13 and TRBJ1-3; D unresolved. Germline lookup yields CDR1 PRHDT and CDR2 FYEKMQ (reference sequence). V was clipped by 0 bases and J by 2 bases, with 8 bases between them. The length of the CDR3 is 15 residues. CDR3 residues: CASSLGTAPGNTIYF. The CDR3, as DNA: TGTGCCAGCAGCTTAGGGACTGCTCCTGGAAACACCATATATTTT.